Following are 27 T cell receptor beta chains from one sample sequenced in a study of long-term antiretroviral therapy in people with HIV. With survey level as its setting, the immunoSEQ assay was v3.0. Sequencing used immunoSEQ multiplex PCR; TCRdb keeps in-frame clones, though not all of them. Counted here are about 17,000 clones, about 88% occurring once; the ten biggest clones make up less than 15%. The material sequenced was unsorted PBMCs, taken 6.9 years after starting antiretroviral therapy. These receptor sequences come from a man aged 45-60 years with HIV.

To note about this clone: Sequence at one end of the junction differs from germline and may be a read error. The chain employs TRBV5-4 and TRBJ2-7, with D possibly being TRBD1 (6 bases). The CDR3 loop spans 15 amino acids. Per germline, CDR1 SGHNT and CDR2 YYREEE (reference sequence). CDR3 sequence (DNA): TGCGCCAGCAGCCTAGAACACAGGGTGGACTACGAGCAGTACTTC. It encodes CASSLEHRVDYEQYF.

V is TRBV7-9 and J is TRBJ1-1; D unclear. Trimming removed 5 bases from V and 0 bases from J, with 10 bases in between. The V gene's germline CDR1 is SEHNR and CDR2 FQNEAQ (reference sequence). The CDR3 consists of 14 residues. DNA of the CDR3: TGTGCCAGCAGCCGACTTCAAGTGAACACTGAAGCTTTCTTT. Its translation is CASSRLQVNTEAFF.

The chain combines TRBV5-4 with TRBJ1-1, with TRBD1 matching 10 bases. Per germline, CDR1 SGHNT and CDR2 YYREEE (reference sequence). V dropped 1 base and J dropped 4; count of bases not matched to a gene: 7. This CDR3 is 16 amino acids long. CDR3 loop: CASSLTDRGASTEAFF. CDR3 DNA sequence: TGTGCCAGCAGCTTGACGGACAGGGGGGCTAGCACTGAAGCTTTCTTT.

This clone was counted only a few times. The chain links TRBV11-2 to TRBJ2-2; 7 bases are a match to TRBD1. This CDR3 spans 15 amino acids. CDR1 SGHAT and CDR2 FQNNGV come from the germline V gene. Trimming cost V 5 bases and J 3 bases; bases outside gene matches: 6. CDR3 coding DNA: TGTGCCAGCAGCCAAAACACAGGGGACACCGGGGAGCTGTTTTTT. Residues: CASSQNTGDTGELFF.

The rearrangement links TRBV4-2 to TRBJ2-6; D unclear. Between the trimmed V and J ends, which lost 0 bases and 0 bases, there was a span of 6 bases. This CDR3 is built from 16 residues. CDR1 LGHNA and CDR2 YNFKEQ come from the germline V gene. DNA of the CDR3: TGTGCCAGCAGCCAAGATGGCAGCTCTGGGGCCAACGTCCTGACTTTC. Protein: CASSQDGSSGANVLTF.

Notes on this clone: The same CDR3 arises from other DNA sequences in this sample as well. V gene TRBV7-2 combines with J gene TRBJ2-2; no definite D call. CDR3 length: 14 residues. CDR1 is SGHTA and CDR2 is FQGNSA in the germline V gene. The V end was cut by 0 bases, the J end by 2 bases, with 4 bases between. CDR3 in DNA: TGTGCCAGCAGCTTAGCGGTCAACACCGGGGAGCTGTTTTTT. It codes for CASSLAVNTGELFF.

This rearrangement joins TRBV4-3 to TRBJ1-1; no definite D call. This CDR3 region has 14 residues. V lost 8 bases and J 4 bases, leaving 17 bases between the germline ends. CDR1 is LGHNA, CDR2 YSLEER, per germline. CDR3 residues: CASSPGTASTEAFF. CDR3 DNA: TGCGCCAGCTCCCCTGGAACAGCAAGCACTGAAGCTTTCTTT.

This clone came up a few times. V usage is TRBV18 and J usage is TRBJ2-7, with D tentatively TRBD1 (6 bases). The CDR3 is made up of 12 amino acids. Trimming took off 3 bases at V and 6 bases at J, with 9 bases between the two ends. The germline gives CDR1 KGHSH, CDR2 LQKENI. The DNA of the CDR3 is TGTGCCAGCTCACCCAGGGGACGCGAGCAGTACTTC. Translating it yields CASSPRGREQYF. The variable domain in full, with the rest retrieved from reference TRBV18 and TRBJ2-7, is NAGVMQNPRHLVRRRGQEARLRCSPMKGHSHVYWYRQLPEEGLKFMVYLQKENIIDESGMPKERFSAEFPKEGPSILRIQQVVRGDSAAYFCASSPRGREQYFGPGTRLTVT.

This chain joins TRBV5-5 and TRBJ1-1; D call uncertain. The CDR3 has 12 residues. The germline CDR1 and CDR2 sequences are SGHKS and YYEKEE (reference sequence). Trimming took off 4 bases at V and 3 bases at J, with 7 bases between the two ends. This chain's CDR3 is CASSIHDTEAFF. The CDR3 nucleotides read TGTGCCAGCAGCATTCACGACACTGAAGCTTTCTTT. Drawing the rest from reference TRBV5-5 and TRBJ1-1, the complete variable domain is DAGVTQSPTHLIKTRGQQVTLRCSPISGHKSVSWYQQVLGQGPQFIFQYYEKEERGRGNFPDRFSARQFPNYSSELNVNALLLGDSALYLCASSIHDTEAFFGQGTRLTVV.

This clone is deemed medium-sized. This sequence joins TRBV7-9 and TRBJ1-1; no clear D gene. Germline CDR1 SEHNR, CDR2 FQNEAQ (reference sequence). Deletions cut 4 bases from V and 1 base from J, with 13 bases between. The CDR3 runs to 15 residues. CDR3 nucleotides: TGTGCCAGCAGCTCCCCCCTTGCAGCGAACACTGAAGCTTTCTTT. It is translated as CASSSPLAANTEAFF.

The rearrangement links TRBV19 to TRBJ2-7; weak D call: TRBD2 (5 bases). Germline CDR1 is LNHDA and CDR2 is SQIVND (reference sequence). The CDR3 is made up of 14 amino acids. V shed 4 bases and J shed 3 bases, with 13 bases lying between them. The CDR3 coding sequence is TGTGCCAGTAGTACCTATAACGGGAACTACGAGCAGTACTTC. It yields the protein CASSTYNGNYEQYF.

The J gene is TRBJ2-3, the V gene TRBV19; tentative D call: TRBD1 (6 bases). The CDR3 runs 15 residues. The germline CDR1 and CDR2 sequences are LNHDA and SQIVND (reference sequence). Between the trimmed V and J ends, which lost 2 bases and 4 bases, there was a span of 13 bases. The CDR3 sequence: CASSILNRESDTQYF. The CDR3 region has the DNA TGTGCCAGTAGTATACTAAACAGGGAATCAGATACGCAGTATTTT.

The CDR3 DNA is TGTGCCACCAGCAGATCAGGGACAACTGAAAAACTGTTTTTT. Its translation: CATSRSGTTEKLFF. V gene TRBV15 combines with J gene TRBJ1-4; D possibly corresponds to TRBD1 (6 bases). The V and J ends lost 2 bases and 7 bases respectively, with 11 bases between them. Per germline, CDR1 LNHNV and CDR2 YYDKDF (reference sequence). This CDR3 region has 14 residues. Together with reference TRBV15 and TRBJ1-4, the CDR3 gives the full variable domain: DAMVIQNPRYQVTQFGKPVTLSCSQTLNHNVMYWYQQKSSQAPKLLFHYYDKDFNNEADTPDNFQSRRPNTSFCFLDIRSPGLGDTAMYLCATSRSGTTEKLFFGSGTQLSVL.

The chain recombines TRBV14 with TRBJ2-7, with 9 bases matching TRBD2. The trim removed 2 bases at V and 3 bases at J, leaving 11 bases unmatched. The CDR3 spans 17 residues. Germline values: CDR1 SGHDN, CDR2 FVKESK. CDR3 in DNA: TGTGCCAGCAGCCAAAATTTAGGAGCGGGAGGTAACTACGAGCAGTACTTC. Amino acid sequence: CASSQNLGAGGNYEQYF.

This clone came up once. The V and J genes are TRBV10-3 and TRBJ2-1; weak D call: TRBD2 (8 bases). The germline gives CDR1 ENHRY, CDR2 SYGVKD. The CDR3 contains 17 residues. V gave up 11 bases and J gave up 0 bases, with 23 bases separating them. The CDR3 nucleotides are TGTGCCGCCAGGGGGAGGGAACTAGCGGACTCCTACAATGAGCAGTTCTTC. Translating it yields CAARGRELADSYNEQFF.

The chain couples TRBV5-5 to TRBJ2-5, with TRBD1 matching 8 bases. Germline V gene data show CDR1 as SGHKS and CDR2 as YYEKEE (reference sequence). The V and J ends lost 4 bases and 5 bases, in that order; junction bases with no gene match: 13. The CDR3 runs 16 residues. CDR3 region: CASSRPGQDVFETQYF. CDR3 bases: TGTGCCAGCAGCCGGCCGGGACAGGACGTATTTGAGACCCAGTACTTC.

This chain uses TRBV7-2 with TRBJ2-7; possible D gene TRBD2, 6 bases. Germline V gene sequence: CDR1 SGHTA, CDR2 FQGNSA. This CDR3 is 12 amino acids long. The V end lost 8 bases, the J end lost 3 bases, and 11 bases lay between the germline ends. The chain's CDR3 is CASGGNGYEQYF. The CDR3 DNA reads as TGTGCCAGCGGAGGGAACGGCTACGAGCAGTACTTC.

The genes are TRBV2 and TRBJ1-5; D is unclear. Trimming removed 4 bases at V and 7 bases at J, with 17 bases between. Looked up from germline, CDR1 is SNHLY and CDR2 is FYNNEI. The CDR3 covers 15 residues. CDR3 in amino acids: CASSVSGSPIQPQHF. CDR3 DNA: TGTGCCAGCAGTGTGTCCGGCTCCCCGATCCAGCCCCAGCATTTT.

In DNA form, the CDR3 reads TGTGCCAGCAGTGTCCCGGGACTTAGGAGCACAGATACGCAGTATTTT. Residues: CASSVPGLRSTDTQYF. The J gene is TRBJ2-3, the V gene TRBV28; D possibly corresponds to TRBD2 (6 bases). Between the trimmed V and J ends, which lost 5 bases and 0 bases, there was a span of 15 bases. CDR1 MDHEN and CDR2 SYDVKM come from the germline V gene. This CDR3 is built from 16 residues.

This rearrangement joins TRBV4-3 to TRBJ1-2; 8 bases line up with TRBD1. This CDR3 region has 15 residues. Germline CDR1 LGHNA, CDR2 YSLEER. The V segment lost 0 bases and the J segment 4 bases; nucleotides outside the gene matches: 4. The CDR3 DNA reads TGCGCCAGCAGCCAAGACCAGGACAGGGCCTATGGCTACACCTTC. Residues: CASSQDQDRAYGYTF.

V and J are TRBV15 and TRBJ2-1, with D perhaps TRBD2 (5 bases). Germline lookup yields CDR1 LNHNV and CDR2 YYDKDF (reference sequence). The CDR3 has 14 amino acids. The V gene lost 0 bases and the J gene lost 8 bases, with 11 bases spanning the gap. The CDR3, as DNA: TGTGCCACCAGCAGAGATTTCGGGGTCCATGAGCAGTTCTTC. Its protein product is CATSRDFGVHEQFF.

The CDR3 loop reads CASSLGAYEQYF. The CDR3 DNA reads as TGCGCCAGCAGCCTCGGAGCCTACGAGCAGTACTTC. This rearrangement joins TRBV5-1 to TRBJ2-7; the D is unclear. Looked up from germline, CDR1 is SGHRS and CDR2 is YFSETQ. The CDR3 totals 12 residues. Trimming cost V 4 bases and J 2 bases, with 7 bases left between them.

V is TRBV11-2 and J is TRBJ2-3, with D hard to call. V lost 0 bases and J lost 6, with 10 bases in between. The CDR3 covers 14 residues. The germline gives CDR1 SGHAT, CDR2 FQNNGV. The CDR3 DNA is TGTGCCAGCAGCTTAGAACACCCCCCGGATACGCAGTATTTT. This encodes CASSLEHPPDTQYF.

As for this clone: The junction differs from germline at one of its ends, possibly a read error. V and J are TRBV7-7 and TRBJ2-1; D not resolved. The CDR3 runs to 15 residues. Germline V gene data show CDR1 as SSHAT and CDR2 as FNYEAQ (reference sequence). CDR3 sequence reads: CASSLGLTTYNEQFF. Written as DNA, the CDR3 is TGTGCTAGCAGCTTGGGCTTGACGACTTACAATGAGCAGTTCTTC.

CDR3 bases: TGTGCCAGCAGCGTAGAGGGGGAGAACACTGAAGCTTTCTTT. Protein: CASSVEGENTEAFF. The chain recombines TRBV9 with TRBJ1-1; D might be TRBD1 (6 bases). The germline V gene has CDR1 SGDLS and CDR2 YYNGEE. Trimming removed 0 bases at V and 1 base at J, with 7 bases between. The CDR3 is made up of 14 amino acids.

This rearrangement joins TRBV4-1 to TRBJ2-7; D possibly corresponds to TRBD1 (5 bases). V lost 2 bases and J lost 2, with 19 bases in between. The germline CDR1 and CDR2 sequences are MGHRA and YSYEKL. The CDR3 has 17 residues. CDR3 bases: TGCGCCAGCAGCCAAAATATAGGGGTAGTATCTCCCTACGAGCAGTACTTC. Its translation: CASSQNIGVVSPYEQYF.

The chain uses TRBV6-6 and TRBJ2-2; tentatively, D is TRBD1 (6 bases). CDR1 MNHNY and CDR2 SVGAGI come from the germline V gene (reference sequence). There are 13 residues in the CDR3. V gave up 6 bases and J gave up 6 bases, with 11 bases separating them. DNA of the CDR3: TGTGCCAGCAGCACAGGGCGCTCCGGGGAGCTGTTTTTT. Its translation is CASSTGRSGELFF.